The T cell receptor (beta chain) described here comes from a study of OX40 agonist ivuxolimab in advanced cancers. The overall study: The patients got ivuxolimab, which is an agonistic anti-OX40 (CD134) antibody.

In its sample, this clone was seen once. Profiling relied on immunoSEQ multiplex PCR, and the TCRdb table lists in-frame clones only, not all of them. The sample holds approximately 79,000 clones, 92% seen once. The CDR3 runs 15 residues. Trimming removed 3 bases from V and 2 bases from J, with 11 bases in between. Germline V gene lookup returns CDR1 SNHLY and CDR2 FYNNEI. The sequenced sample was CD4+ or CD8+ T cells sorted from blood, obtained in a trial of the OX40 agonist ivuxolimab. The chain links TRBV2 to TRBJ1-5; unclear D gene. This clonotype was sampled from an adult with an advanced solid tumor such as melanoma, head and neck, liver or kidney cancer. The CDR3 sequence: CASSDWGGGNQPQHF. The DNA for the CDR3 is TGTGCCAGCAGTGATTGGGGAGGCGGCAATCAGCCCCAGCATTTT.